The rows below give T cell receptor beta chains drawn from one sample of a study of T cell clones after liver transplantation. Assay: immunoSEQ multiplex PCR; the TCRdb copy retains only in-frame clones and omits some. The data show some 70,000 clones, about 88% seen once. The sequencing here drew on CD4+ T cells from blood, taken before liver transplant. The receptors derive from a human donor who received a liver transplant. The CDR3 runs from the conserved cysteine through the conserved F or W. The order of the fields is J gene, CDR3 length, V gene, clone size, D gene, CDR3 DNA, CDR3 protein. D genes are given only for firm matches. Clone size is stated in some rows and not others, as once, few, many or a class when expanded.

J gene: TRBJ2-3; CDR3 length: 15; V gene: TRBV6-1; clone size: NA; D gene: TRBD2; CDR3 DNA: TGTGCCAGCAGGATTAGCGGGAGCCCGACAGATACGCAGTATTTT; CDR3 protein: CASRISGSPTDTQYF
J gene: TRBJ2-2; CDR3 length: 15; V gene: TRBV15; clone size: once; D gene: NA; CDR3 DNA: TGTGCCACCAGCAGAGATCTTGTTAACACCGGGGAGCTGTTTTTT; CDR3 protein: CATSRDLVNTGELFF
J gene: TRBJ2-7; CDR3 length: 13; V gene: TRBV10-1; clone size: NA; D gene: NA; CDR3 DNA: TGCGCCAGCAGTGATGGGGGGCTCTACGAGCAGTACTTC; CDR3 protein: CASSDGGLYEQYF
J gene: TRBJ1-5; CDR3 length: 18; V gene: TRBV7-2; clone size: NA; D gene: NA; CDR3 DNA: TGTGCCAGCAGCCCAACCGGGACCTCCCCCGGGAGCAATCAGCCCCAGCATTTT; CDR3 protein: CASSPTGTSPGSNQPQHF
J gene: TRBJ2-1; CDR3 length: 14; V gene: TRBV5-1; clone size: NA; D gene: NA; CDR3 DNA: TGCGCCAGCTTTACCGGGAGCTCCTACAATGAGCAGTTCTTC; CDR3 protein: CASFTGSSYNEQFF
J gene: TRBJ2-5; CDR3 length: 14; V gene: TRBV29-1; clone size: NA; D gene: NA; CDR3 DNA: TGCAGCGTTCGAGCGGACAGTCTGGAGGAGACCCAGTACTTC; CDR3 protein: CSVRADSLEETQYF
J gene: TRBJ1-5; CDR3 length: 12; V gene: TRBV6-1; clone size: NA; D gene: NA; CDR3 DNA: TGTGCCAGCAGACAGGGCCTTGGGCCCCAGCATTTT; CDR3 protein: CASRQGLGPQHF
J gene: TRBJ2-1; CDR3 length: 19; V gene: TRBV7-3; clone size: NA; D gene: TRBD2; CDR3 DNA: TGTGCCACTTCGGGACCGGGACTAGCGGGCCGGAGCTCCTACAATGAGCAGTTCTTC; CDR3 protein: CATSGPGLAGRSSYNEQFF
J gene: TRBJ1-2; CDR3 length: 14; V gene: TRBV30; clone size: NA; D gene: NA; CDR3 DNA: TGTGCCTGGAGTGAAGGCCCGGGAAACTATGGCTACACCTTC; CDR3 protein: CAWSEGPGNYGYTF
J gene: TRBJ2-7; CDR3 length: 13; V gene: TRBV10-2; clone size: NA; D gene: NA; CDR3 DNA: TGCGCCAGCAGTGAGGCGGGGCCGCGAGAGCAGTACTTC; CDR3 protein: CASSEAGPREQYF
J gene: TRBJ1-2; CDR3 length: 14; V gene: TRBV11-2; clone size: NA; D gene: NA; CDR3 DNA: TGTGCCAGCAGCATCCGAGACAGGAGCTATGGCTACACCTTC; CDR3 protein: CASSIRDRSYGYTF
J gene: TRBJ2-3; CDR3 length: 17; V gene: TRBV7-2; clone size: NA; D gene: TRBD2; CDR3 DNA: TGTGCCAGCAGCCTGAAGCGACTAGCGGGAGCGGAAGATACGCAGTATTTT; CDR3 protein: CASSLKRLAGAEDTQYF
J gene: TRBJ1-2; CDR3 length: 12; V gene: TRBV29-1; clone size: NA; D gene: NA; CDR3 DNA: TGCAGCGTTAACAGCCTCTTAATTGACTACACCTTC; CDR3 protein: CSVNSLLIDYTF
J gene: TRBJ2-7; CDR3 length: 14; V gene: TRBV18; clone size: NA; D gene: NA; CDR3 DNA: TGTGCCAGCTCACCACCCCCCCCGAGCTACGAGCAGTACTTC; CDR3 protein: CASSPPPPSYEQYF